The clone carrying this T cell receptor (beta chain) was seen only a few times. This CDR3 comprises 13 residues. CDR1 is MDHEN, CDR2 SYDVKM, per germline. V lost 10 bases and J 5 bases, leaving 15 bases between the germline ends. This sample was taken from a study of blood T cell repertoires in COVID-19. Study-wide background: The United States, Italy and Spain provided the acute and convalescent COVID-19 samples. T cells, B-cell-depleted T cells, or PBMCs supplied cDNA or gDNA.

Per the original methods: Scientists estimated how many nucleated cells there were by amplifying reference gene primers. Some clones are missing from TCRdb's copy, which holds only in-frame ones; the method was immunoSEQ multiplex PCR. That table gives V, J and clone size, and the DNA gave D and trimming. Of some 97,000 clones listed, 90% are singletons. Material: peripheral blood. The sequence came from a man aged 50 or older with acute or convalescent COVID-19. The chain employs TRBV28 and TRBJ1-5; D is undetermined. CDR3 DNA sequence: TGTGCCACCGGCTCGTCGCGGCATCAGCCCCAGCATTTT. This gives the protein CATGSSRHQPQHF. The variable domain in full, with the rest retrieved from reference TRBV28 and TRBJ1-5, is DVKVTQSSRYLVKRTGEKVFLECVQDMDHENMFWYRQDPGLGLRLIYFSYDVKMKEKGDIPEGYSVSREKKERFSLILESASTNQTSMYLCATGSSRHQPQHFGDGTRLSIL.